One TCR beta chain is described in this entry. Its matching antigen is unknown. Looked up from germline, CDR1 is SGDLS and CDR2 is YYNGEE. The CDR3 covers 17 residues. The junction had 8 bases not matched to a gene; V was cut back by 3 bases and J by 0 bases. This sample is drawn from a study of Ad26.COV2.S vaccination and SARS-CoV-2 variants. The data were produced by immunoSEQ multiplex PCR, yet TCRdb's version contains in-frame clones alone and is incomplete. The sample consists of 150,000 to 200,000 clones, 87% of them appearing once. Study-wide results and limits: Vaccine recipients and placebo recipients showed similar non-spike TCR breadth.

The sample consisted of peripheral blood, taken after recovery from COVID-19. V gene TRBV9 combines with J gene TRBJ1-1; 10 bases match TRBD1. The TCR sequence derives from a human donor who had recovered from COVID-19. The CDR3 sequence: CASSENRDRGVNTEAFF. CDR3 DNA: TGTGCCAGCAGCGAGAACCGGGACAGGGGAGTGAACACTGAAGCTTTCTTT. Full variable domain (remainder filled in from reference TRBV9 and TRBJ1-1): DSGVTQTPKHLITATGQRVTLRCSPRSGDLSVYWYQQSLDQGLQFLIQYYNGEERAKGNILERFSAQQFPDLHSELNLSSLELGDSALYFCASSENRDRGVNTEAFFGQGTRLTVV.